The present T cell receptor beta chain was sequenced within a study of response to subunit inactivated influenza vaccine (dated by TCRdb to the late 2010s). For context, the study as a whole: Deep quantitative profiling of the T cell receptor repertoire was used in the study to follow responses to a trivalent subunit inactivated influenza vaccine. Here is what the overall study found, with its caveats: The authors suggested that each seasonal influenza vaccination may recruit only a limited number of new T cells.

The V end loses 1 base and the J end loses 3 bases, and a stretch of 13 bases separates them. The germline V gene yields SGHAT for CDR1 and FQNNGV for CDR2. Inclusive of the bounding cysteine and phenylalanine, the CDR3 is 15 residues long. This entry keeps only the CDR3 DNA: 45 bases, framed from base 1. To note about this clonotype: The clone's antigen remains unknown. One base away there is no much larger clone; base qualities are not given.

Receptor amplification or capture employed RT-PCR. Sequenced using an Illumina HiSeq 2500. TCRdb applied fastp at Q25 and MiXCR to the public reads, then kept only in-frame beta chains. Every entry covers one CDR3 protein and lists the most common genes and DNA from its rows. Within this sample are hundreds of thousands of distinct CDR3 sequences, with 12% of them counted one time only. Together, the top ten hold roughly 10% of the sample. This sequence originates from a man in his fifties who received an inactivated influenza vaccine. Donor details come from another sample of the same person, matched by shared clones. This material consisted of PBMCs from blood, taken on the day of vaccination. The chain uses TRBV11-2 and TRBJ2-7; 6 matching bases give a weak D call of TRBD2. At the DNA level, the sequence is TGTGCCAGCAGCTTAGGTTTGGTAGCGGTCTACGAGCAGTACTTC. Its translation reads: CASSLGLVAVYEQYF.